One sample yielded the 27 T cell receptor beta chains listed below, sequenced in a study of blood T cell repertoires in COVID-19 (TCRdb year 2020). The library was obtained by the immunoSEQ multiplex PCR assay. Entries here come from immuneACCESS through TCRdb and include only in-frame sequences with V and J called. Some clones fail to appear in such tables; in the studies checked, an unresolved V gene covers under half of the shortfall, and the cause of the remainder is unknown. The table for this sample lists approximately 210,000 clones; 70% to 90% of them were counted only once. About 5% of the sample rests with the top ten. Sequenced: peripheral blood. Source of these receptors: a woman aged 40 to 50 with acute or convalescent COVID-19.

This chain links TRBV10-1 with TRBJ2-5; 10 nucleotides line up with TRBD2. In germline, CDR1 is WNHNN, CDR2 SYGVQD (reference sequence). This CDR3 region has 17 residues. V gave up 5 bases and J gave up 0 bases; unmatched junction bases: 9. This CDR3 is CASSPRSLAGDQETQYF. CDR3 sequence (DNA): TGCGCCAGCAGTCCCCGGAGCCTAGCGGGGGACCAAGAGACCCAGTACTTC.

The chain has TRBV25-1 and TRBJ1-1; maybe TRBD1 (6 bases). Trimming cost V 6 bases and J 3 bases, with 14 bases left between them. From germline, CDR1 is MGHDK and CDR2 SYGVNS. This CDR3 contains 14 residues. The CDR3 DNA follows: TGTGCCAGCAGCCTACTACACAGGGACACTGAAGCTTTCTTT. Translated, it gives CASSLLHRDTEAFF.

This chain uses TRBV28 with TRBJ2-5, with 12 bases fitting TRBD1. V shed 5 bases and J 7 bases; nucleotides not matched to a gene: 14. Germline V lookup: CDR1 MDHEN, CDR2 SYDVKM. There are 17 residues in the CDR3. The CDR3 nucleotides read TGTGCCAGCAGTCTACCTACCGGGACAGGGGGCGGGGGGACCCAGTACTTC. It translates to CASSLPTGTGGGGTQYF.

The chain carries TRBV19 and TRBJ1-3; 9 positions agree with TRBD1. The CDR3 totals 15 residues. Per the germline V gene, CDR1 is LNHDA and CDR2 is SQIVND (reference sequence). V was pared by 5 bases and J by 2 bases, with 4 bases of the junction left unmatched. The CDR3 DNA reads TGTGCCAGTAGTGGACAGGGGTTCGCTGGAAACACCATATATTTT. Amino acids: CASSGQGFAGNTIYF.

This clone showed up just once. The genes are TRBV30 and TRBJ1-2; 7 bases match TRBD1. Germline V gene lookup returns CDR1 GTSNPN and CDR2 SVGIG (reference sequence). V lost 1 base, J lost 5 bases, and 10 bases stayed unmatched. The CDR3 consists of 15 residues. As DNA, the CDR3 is TGTGCCTGGAGTGACTGGAGGGGACAGAGATATGGCTACACCTTC. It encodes CAWSDWRGQRYGYTF.

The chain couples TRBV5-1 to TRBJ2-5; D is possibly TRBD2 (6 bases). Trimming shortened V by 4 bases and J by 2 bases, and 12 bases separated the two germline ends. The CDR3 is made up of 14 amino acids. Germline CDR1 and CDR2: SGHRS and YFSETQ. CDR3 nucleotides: TGCGCCAGCAGCGCAGGGACTGTTCAAGAGACCCAGTACTTC. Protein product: CASSAGTVQETQYF. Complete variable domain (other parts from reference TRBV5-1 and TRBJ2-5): KAGVTQTPRYLIKTRGQQVTLSCSPISGHRSVSWYQQTPGQGLQFLFEYFSETQRNKGNFPGRFSGRQFSNSRSEMNVSTLELGDSALYLCASSAGTVQETQYFGPGTRLLVL.

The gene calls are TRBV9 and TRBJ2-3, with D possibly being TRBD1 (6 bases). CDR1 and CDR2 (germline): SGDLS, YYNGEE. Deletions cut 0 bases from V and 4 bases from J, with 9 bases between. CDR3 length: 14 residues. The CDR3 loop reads CASSVGGLADTQYF. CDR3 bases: TGTGCCAGCAGCGTAGGGGGGCTGGCAGATACGCAGTATTTT.

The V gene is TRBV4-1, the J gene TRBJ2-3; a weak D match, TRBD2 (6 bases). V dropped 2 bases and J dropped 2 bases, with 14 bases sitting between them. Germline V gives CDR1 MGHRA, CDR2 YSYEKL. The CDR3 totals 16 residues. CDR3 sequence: CASSQPPGGPTDTQYF. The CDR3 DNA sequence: TGCGCCAGCAGCCAACCCCCCGGGGGACCCACAGATACGCAGTATTTT.

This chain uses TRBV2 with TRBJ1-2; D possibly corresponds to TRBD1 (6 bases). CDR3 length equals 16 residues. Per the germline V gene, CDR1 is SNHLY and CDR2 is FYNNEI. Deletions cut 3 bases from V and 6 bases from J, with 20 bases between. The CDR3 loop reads CASSEWSGDDTDGYTF. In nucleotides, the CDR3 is TGTGCCAGCAGTGAGTGGTCAGGGGATGATACGGATGGCTACACCTTC.

In DNA form, the CDR3 reads TGTGCCTGGGGGACAGGCCGCCAAGAGACCCAGTACTTC. It translates to CAWGTGRQETQYF. This sequence joins TRBV30 and TRBJ2-5, with 8 bases matching TRBD1. V shed 5 bases, J shed 1 base, and the junction held 3 bases outside the gene matches. Germline lookup yields CDR1 GTSNPN and CDR2 SVGIG (reference sequence). CDR3 length: 13 residues.

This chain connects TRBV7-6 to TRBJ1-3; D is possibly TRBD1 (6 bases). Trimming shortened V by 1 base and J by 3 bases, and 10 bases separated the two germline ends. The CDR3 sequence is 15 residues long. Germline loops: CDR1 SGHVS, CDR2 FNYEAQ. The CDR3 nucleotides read TGTGCCAGCAGCTTAGAGGCACAGGGTGGAAACACCATATATTTT. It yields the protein CASSLEAQGGNTIYF.

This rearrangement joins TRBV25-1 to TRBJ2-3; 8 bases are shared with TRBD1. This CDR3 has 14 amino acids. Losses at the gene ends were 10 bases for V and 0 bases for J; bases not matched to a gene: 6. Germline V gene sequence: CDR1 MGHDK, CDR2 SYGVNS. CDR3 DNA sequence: TGTGCCACATCGACAGGGGAGAGCACAGATACGCAGTATTTT. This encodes CATSTGESTDTQYF. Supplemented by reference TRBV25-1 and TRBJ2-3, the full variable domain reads EADIYQTPRYLVIGTGKKITLECSQTMGHDKMYWYQQDPGMELHLIHYSYGVNSTEKGDLSSESTVSRIRTEHFPLTLESARPSHTSQYLCATSTGESTDTQYFGPGTRLTVL.

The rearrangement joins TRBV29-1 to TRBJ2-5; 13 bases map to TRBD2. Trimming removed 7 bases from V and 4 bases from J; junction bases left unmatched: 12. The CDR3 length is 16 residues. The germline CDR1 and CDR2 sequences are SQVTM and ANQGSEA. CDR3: CSAATGTSGIGETQYF. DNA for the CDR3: TGCAGCGCGGCTACCGGGACTAGCGGGATCGGAGAGACCCAGTACTTC.

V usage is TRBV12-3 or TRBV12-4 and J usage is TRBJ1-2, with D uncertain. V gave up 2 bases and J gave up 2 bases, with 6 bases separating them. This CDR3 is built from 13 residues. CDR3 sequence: CASSLRRNYGYTF. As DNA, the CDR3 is TGTGCCAGCAGTTTAAGGCGGAACTATGGCTACACCTTC.

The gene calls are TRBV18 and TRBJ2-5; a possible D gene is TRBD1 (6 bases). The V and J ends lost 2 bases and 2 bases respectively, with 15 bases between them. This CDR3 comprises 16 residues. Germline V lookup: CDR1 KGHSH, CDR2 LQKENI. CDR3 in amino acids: CASSPMPGHPQETQYF. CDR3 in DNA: TGTGCCAGCTCACCAATGCCGGGACACCCTCAAGAGACCCAGTACTTC.

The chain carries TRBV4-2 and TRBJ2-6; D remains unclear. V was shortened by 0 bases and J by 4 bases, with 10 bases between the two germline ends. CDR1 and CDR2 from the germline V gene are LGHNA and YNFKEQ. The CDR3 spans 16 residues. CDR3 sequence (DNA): TGTGCCAGCAGCCAAGAAATCAGCGCAGGGGCCAACGTCCTGACTTTC. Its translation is CASSQEISAGANVLTF.

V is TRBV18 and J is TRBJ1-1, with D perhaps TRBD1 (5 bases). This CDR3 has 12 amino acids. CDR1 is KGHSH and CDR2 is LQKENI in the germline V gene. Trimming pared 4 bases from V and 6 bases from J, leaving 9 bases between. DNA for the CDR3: TGTGCCAGCTCACTAGGGGAATCTGAAGCTTTCTTT. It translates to CASSLGESEAFF.

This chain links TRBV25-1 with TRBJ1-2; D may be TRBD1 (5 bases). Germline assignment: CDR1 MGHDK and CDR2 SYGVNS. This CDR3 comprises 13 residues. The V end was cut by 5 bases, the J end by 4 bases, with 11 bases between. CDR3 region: CASSRGGIYGYTF. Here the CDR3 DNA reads TGTGCCAGCAGTAGGGGAGGAATCTATGGCTACACCTTC.

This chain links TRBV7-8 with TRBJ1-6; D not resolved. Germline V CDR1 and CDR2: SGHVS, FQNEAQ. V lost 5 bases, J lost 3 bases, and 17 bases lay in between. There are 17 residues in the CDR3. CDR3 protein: CASSAREPLFYNSPLHF. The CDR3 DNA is TGTGCCAGCAGCGCAAGAGAGCCGCTCTTCTATAATTCACCCCTCCACTTT.

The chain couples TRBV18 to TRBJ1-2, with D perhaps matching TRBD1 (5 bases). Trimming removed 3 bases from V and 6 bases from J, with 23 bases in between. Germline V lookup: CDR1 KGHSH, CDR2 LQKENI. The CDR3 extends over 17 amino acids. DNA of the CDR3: TGTGCCAGCTCACCCGGCCGGGGAGGGGCTTATCCACATGGCTACACCTTC. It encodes CASSPGRGGAYPHGYTF.

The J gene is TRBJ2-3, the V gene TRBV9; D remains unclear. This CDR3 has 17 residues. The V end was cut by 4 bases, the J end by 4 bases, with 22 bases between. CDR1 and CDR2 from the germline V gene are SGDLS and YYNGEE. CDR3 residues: CASSNLPPVRSADTQYF. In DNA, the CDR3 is TGTGCCAGCAGCAACCTACCCCCGGTCCGGTCGGCAGATACGCAGTATTTT.

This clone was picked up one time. The CDR3 protein is CASSAHRESGANVLTF. The CDR3 DNA reads as TGTGCCAGCAGCGCGCACAGGGAGTCTGGGGCCAACGTCCTGACTTTC. The V call is TRBV9, the J call TRBJ2-6, with D possibly being TRBD1 (6 bases). The CDR3 loop spans 16 amino acids. V was trimmed by 3 bases and J by 1 base, leaving 11 bases between them. Germline V lookup: CDR1 SGDLS, CDR2 YYNGEE. Drawing the rest from reference TRBV9 and TRBJ2-6, the complete variable domain is DSGVTQTPKHLITATGQRVTLRCSPRSGDLSVYWYQQSLDQGLQFLIQYYNGEERAKGNILERFSAQQFPDLHSELNLSSLELGDSALYFCASSAHRESGANVLTFGAGSRLTVL.

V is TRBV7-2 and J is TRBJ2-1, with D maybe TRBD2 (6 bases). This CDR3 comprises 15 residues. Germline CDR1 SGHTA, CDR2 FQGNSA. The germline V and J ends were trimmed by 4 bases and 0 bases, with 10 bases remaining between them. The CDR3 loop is CASSSGRGSYNEQFF. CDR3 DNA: TGTGCCAGCAGCTCCGGGCGGGGCTCCTACAATGAGCAGTTCTTC.

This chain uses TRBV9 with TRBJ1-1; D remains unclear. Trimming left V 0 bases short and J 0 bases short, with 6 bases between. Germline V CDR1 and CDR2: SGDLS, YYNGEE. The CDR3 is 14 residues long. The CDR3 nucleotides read TGTGCCAGCAGCGTAGACTTCATGAACACTGAAGCTTTCTTT. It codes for CASSVDFMNTEAFF.

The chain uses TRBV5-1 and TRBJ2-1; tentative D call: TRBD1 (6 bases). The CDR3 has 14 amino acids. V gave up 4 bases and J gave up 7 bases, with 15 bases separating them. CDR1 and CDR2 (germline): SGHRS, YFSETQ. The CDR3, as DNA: TGCGCCAGCAGCACGGGACAACCAAGGAATGAGCAGTTCTTC. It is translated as CASSTGQPRNEQFF.

CDR3 sequence reads: CASSDPGREKLFF. CDR3 nucleotides: TGTGCCAGCAGTGATCCAGGGAGGGAAAAACTGTTTTTT. J is TRBJ1-4 and V is TRBV25-1; D is perhaps TRBD1 (5 bases). The CDR3 has 13 amino acids. Per the germline V gene, CDR1 is MGHDK and CDR2 is SYGVNS. With 3 bases removed from V and 8 bases from J, the gap between germline ends came to 10 bases.

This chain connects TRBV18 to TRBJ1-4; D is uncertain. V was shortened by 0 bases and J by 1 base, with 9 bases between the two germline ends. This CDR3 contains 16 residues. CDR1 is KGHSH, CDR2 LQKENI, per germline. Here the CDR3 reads CASSPPRGKTNEKLFF. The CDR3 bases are TGTGCCAGCTCACCACCCCGAGGGAAAACTAATGAAAAACTGTTTTTT.